This T cell receptor (beta chain) was sequenced for a study of T cell responses to AZD1222 COVID-19 vaccine (dated by TCRdb to about 2021). Regarding the complete study: AZD1222 recipients given second doses at about 4 weeks or at about 12 weeks were pooled, since spike-specific TCR depth and breadth were not found to differ between the two schedules. A total of under 250 trial participants underwent TCR sequencing, of whom roughly 210 had received two doses of AZD1222 and about 26 had received two doses of the MenACWY control vaccine. Trial participants were enrolled into age subgroups of 18-55, 56-69 and 70-plus years, which contained about 150, 27 and 61 TCR-sequenced participants, respectively.

Findings and caveats that apply to the study as a whole: Because no day 14 peak-response samples were available, the repertoires could be characterized only after the peak T cell response. Conclusions about previously exposed vaccinees are limited because only a handful of AZD1222 recipients were SARS-CoV-2 seropositive at baseline. Most participants were white British and females outnumbered males, and the authors suggested that clonal diversity may have been underestimated. The vaccine-associated CD4 TCRs covered the entire spike protein, and the dominant responses fell in regions 160-218 and 743-854. Spike-specific TCR breadth and depth rose significantly after two AZD1222 doses compared with day 0 and with MenACWY recipients. Epitopes outside the regions mutated in the B.1.351 and B.1.1.7 variants were reportedly recognized by nearly half of the unique spike-specific TCRs. The 56-69-year group was small, and its depth increase did not reach significance, likely because of low power.

The time point label, as the study defines it: baseline before first vaccination. Vaccinee samples came from UK trials COV001 and COV002, including a single-blind randomized controlled phase 2/3 trial of AZD1222 (ChAdOx1 nCoV-19) in healthy adults. For TCRbeta chain sequencing, PBMC samples were collected from trial participants at day 0 and at day 28 after the second dose. The CDR3 regions of human TCRbeta chains were analyzed by immunosequencing. The study's own analysis went as follows. TCRs in the repertoires were matched against a reference library of SARS-CoV-2-specific TCRs that had been generated with the MIRA antigen-specificity platform. Breadth was defined as the fraction of unique TCRs that were SARS-CoV-2-associated, and depth was defined as the fraction of total T cells that were SARS-CoV-2-associated. Using the MIRA data, each spike-specific TCR was assigned both to the spike region to which the TCR was reactive and to a CD4 or CD8 class. Log10-transformed breadth and depth values were compared by one-way ANOVA with Sidak's multiple comparisons tests. Sourced from immuneACCESS, this table was stored by TCRdb with only in-frame sequences that have V and J called. A share of the clones is absent; for the studies checked, an unresolved V gene accounts for under half, and the remainder has no known explanation. V and J calls and clone size come straight from that table; D and trimming were deduced from the DNA. This sample has 95,000 to 120,000 clones in its table, and just over 85% of those were observed once. The ten largest make up about 3% of the sample.

This clone was detected a few times. The antigen this receptor binds is unknown. Within one base of it there is no much larger clone, and no base qualities were kept. This material consisted of peripheral blood, taken on day 0 of AZD1222 vaccination. The sequence derives from an adult in good health.

The DNA reads as follows: TGTGCCAGCAGCCAACGGGACAATGAGCAGTTCTTC. Its translation is CASSQRDNEQFF. The V and J segments used are TRBV7-6 and TRBJ2-1; the D gene cannot be resolved reliably. From the germline V gene, CDR1 is SGHVS and CDR2 is FNYEAQ. V is pared back by 5 bases and J by 5 bases, with 7 bases lying between the germline termini. Counted from cysteine to phenylalanine, this CDR3 has 12 amino acids. Only the CDR3 part of the read is kept: 36 bases, read in frame from the first base.